These 5 T cell receptor beta chains originate from one sample sequenced in a study of blood T cells in healthy people across ages (dated by TCRdb to between 2014 and 2017). To prepare the library, 5' RACE was applied. Sequencer: Illumina HiSeq 2500. The second PCR ran for about 6 to 12 cycles and used a J-beta primer mix along with a sample-barcoded 5' primer. Through fastp at Q25 and MiXCR, TCRdb rebuilt clones from the public reads, retaining in-frame beta chains. Every entry covers one CDR3 protein and lists the most common genes and DNA from its rows. The sample table lists 650,000 to 1,000,000 distinct CDR3 sequences, roughly 35% of them with a count of one. The ten largest clones add up to roughly 13% of the sample. Sequencing used blood. All receptors derive from a man aged 18 to 29 in good health.

About this clonotype: A much larger clone differs by one base, so this may be a read error. The chain employs TRBV29-1 and TRBJ2-4, with TRBD2 as a possible D gene (7 bases). The CDR3 consists of 14 residues. Trimming removed 4 bases at V and 3 bases at J, with 13 bases between. Germline-derived CDR1 and CDR2 are SQVTM and ANQGSEA. CDR3 sequence reads: CSVVGGGIKNIQYF. The CDR3 DNA sequence: TGCAGCGTTGTTGGCGGGGGCATCAAAAACATTCAGTACTTC. Using reference TRBV29-1 and TRBJ2-4 for the parts outside the CDR3, the full variable domain is SAVISQKPSRDICQRGTSLTIQCQVDSQVTMMFWYRQQPGQSLTLIATANQGSEATYESGFVIDKFPISRPNLTFSTLTVSNMSPEDSSIYLCSVVGGGIKNIQYFGAGTRLSVL.

The table lists this clonotype with a few counts. This chain joins TRBV7-2 and TRBJ1-4; no clear D. The CDR3 is made up of 16 amino acids. The V and J ends lost 1 base and 0 bases respectively, with 9 bases between them. Germline CDR1 and CDR2: SGHTA and FQGNSA. This chain's CDR3 is CASSLVRRATNEKLFF. CDR3 DNA: TGTGCCAGCAGCTTAGTTAGGAGGGCAACTAATGAAAAACTGTTTTTT.

The table lists this clonotype with a few counts. J is TRBJ2-1 and V is TRBV28, with 8 bases identical to TRBD1. Germline V lookup: CDR1 MDHEN, CDR2 SYDVKM. This CDR3 spans 17 amino acids. Germline trimming cut 6 bases from V and 6 bases from J; bases unmatched to any gene: 16. CDR3 region: CASRGQGGIGSSNEQFF. CDR3 nucleotides: TGTGCCAGCAGAGGACAGGGTGGGATCGGCTCCAGCAATGAGCAGTTCTTC.

This clonotype was counted a few times. The CDR3 sequence is CASSQDWDTSYEQYF. The DNA for the CDR3 is TGTGCCAGCAGCCAAGATTGGGATACATCCTACGAGCAGTACTTC. The gene calls are TRBV3-1 and TRBJ2-7; the D is unclear. The CDR3 extends over 15 amino acids. V was trimmed by 0 bases and J by 1 base, leaving 10 bases between them. Germline CDR1 and CDR2: LGHDT and YNNKEL (reference sequence).

The chain combines TRBV20-1 with TRBJ2-3; D is possibly TRBD2 (5 bases). CDR3 length: 15 residues. Germline V gives CDR1 DFQATT, CDR2 SNEGSKA (reference sequence). The V end lost 0 bases, the J end lost 4 bases, and 14 bases lay between the germline ends. CDR3 in amino acids: CSARDPRVRADTQYF. CDR3 DNA: TGCAGTGCTAGAGATCCGCGGGTGAGGGCAGATACGCAGTATTTT.